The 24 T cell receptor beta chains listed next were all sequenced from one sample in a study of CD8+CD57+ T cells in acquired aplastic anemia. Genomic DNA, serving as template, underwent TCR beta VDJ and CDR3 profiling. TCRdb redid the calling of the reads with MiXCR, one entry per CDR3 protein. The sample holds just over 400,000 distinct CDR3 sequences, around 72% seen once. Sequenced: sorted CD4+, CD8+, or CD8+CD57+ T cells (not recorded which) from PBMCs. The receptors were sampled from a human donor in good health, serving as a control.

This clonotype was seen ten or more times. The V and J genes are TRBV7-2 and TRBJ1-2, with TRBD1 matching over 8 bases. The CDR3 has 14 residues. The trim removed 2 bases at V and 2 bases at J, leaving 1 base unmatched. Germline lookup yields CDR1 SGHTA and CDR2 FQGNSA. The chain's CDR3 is CASSLWTGNYGYTF. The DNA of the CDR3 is TGTGCCAGCAGCTTATGGACAGGGAACTATGGCTACACCTTC.

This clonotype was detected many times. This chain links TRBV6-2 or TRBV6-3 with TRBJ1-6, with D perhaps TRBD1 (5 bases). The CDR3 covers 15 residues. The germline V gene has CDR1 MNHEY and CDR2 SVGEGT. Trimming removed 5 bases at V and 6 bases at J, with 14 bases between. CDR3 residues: CASSPTRAGNSPLHF. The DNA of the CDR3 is TGTGCCAGCAGTCCCACCAGGGCTGGTAATTCACCCCTCCACTTT.

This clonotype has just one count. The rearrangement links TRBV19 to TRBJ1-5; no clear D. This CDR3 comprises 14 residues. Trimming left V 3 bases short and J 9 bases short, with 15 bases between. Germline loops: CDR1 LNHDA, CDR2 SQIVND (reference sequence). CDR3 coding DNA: TGTGCCAGTAGTATTACAAGGCGGGGATGGCCCCAGCATTTT. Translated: CASSITRRGWPQHF. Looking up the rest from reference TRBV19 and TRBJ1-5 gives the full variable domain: DGGITQSPKYLFRKEGQNVTLSCEQNLNHDAMYWYRQDPGQGLRLIYYSQIVNDFQKGDIAEGYSVSREKKESFPLTVTSAQKNPTAFYLCASSITRRGWPQHFGDGTRLSIL.

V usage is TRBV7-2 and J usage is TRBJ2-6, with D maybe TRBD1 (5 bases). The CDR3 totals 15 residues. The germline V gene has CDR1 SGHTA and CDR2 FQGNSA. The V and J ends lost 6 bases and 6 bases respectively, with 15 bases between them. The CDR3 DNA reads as TGTGCCAGCAGGGTAGCAGGGTCCGCGGCCAACGTCCTGACTTTC. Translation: CASRVAGSAANVLTF.

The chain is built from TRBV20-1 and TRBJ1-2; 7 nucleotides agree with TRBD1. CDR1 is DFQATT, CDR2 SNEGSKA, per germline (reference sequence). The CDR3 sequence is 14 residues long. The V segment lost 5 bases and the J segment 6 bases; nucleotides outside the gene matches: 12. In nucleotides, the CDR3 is TGCAGTGCTCCAAGGACAGGTCTTATCCATGGCTACACCTTC. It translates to CSAPRTGLIHGYTF.

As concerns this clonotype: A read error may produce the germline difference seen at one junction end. The CDR3 DNA reads as TGTGCCGGCAGTTTCTACCGGGACAGGGGGAATCAGCCCCAGCATTTT. Protein product: CAGSFYRDRGNQPQHF. The rearrangement joins TRBV5-8 to TRBJ1-5, with 11 bases identical to TRBD1. The germline gives CDR1 SGHTS, CDR2 YDEGEE. The CDR3 sequence is 16 residues long.

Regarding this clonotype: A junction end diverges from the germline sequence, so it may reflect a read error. CDR3 nucleotides: TGTGCCAGCAGCGACGAAGCGAGGGATACACCCCACCACTTT. Translated, it gives CASSDEARDTPHHF. The chain links TRBV9 to TRBJ1-6; D ambiguous. The CDR3 is 14 residues long. CDR1 and CDR2 (germline): SGDLS, YYNGEE. The full variable domain, its missing parts supplied by reference TRBV9 and TRBJ1-6, is DSGVTQTPKHLITATGQRVTLRCSPRSGDLSVYWYQQSLDQGLQFLIQYYNGEERAKGNILERFSAQQFPDLHSELNLSSLELGDSALYFCASSDEARDTPHHFGNGTRLTVT.

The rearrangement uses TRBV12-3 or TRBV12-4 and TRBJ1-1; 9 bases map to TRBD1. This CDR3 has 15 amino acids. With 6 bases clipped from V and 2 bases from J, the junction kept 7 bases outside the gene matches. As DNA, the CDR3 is TGTGCCAGCAGCTCCCGGGACAGGGCTAACACTGAAGCTTTCTTT. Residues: CASSSRDRANTEAFF.

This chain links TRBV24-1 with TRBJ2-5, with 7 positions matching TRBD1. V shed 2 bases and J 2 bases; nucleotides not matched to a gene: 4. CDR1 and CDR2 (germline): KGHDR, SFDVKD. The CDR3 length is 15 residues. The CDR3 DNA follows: TGTGCCACCAGTGATTGGGACAGCACGCAAGAGACCCAGTACTTC. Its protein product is CATSDWDSTQETQYF.

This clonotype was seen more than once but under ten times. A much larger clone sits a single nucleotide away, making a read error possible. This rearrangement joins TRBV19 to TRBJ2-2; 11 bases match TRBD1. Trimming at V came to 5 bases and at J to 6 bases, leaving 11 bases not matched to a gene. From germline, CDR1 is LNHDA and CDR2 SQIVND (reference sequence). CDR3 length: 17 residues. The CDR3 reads CASSGRTGGGFSGELFF. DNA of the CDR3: TGTGCCAGTAGTGGAAGGACAGGGGGCGGTTTTTCCGGGGAGCTGTTTTTT.

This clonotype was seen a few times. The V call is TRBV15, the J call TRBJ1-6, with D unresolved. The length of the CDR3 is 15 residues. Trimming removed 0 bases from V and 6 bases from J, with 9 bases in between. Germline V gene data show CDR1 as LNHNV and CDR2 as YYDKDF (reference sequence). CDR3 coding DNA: TGTGCCACCAGCAGAGAGGAGGTGGCTAATTCACCCCTCCACTTT. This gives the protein CATSREEVANSPLHF.

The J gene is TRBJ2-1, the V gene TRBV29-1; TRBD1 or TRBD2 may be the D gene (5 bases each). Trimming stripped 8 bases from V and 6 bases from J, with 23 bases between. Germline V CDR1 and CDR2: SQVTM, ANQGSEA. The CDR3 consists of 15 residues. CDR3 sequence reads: CSSSFGTGSGNEQFF. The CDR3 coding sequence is TGCAGCAGCAGCTTCGGGACGGGGTCTGGCAATGAGCAGTTCTTC.

The chain's CDR3 is CSARPGMNTIYF. CDR3 bases: TGCAGTGCTAGACCGGGGATGAACACCATATATTTT. The chain couples TRBV20-1 to TRBJ1-3, with no clear D. CDR3 length: 12 residues. Trimming left V 2 bases short and J 7 bases short, with 9 bases between. The germline V gene encodes CDR1 DFQATT and CDR2 SNEGSKA (reference sequence).

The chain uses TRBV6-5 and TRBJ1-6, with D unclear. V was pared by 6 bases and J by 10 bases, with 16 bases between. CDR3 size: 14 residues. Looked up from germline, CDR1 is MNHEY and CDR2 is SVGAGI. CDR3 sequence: CASSVSDSYSPLHF. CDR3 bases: TGTGCCAGCAGCGTAAGTGATAGTTACTCACCCCTCCACTTT.

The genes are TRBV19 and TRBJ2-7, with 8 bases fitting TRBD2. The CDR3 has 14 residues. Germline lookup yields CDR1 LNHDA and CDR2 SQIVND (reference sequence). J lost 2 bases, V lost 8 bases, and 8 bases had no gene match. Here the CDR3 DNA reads TGTGCCAGTTCCCTAGCGGGTGCGACCTACGAGCAGTACTTC. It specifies CASSLAGATYEQYF. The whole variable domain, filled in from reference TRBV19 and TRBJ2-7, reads DGGITQSPKYLFRKEGQNVTLSCEQNLNHDAMYWYRQDPGQGLRLIYYSQIVNDFQKGDIAEGYSVSREKKESFPLTVTSAQKNPTAFYLCASSLAGATYEQYFGPGTRLTVT.

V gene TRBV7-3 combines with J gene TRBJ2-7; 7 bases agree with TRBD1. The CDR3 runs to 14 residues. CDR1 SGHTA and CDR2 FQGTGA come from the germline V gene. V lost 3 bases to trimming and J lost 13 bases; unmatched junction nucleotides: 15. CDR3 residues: CASSFTTGKIHHYF. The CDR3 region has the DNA TGTGCCAGCAGCTTTACGACAGGGAAAATTCACCACTACTTC.

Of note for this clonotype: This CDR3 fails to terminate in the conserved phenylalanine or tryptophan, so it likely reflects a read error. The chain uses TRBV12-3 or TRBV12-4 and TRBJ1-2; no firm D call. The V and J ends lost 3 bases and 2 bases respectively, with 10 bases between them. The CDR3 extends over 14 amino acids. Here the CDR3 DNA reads TGTGCCAGCAGTTTCTACGGTAAAAACTATGGCTACACCTGC. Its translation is CASSFYGKNYGYTC.

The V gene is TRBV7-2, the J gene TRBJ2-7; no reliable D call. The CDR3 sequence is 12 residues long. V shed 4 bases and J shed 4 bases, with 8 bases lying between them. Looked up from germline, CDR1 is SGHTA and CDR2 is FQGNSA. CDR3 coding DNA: TGTGCCAGCAGCTACCGCAAGTACGAGCAGTACTTC. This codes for CASSYRKYEQYF. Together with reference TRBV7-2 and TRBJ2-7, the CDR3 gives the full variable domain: GAGVSQSPSNKVTEKGKDVELRCDPISGHTALYWYRQSLGQGLEFLIYFQGNSAPDKSGLPSDRFSAERTGGSVSTLTIQRTQQEDSAVYLCASSYRKYEQYFGPGTRLTVT.

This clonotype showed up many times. The chain's CDR3 is CSASRLAGRSTDTQYF. The CDR3, as DNA: TGCAGTGCTAGTAGGCTAGCGGGGCGTAGCACAGATACGCAGTATTTT. This sequence joins TRBV20-1 and TRBJ2-3, with 9 positions matching TRBD2. Germline CDR1 DFQATT, CDR2 SNEGSKA (reference sequence). J gave up 0 bases and V 3 bases, and 7 bases lay outside the gene matches. The CDR3 spans 16 residues.

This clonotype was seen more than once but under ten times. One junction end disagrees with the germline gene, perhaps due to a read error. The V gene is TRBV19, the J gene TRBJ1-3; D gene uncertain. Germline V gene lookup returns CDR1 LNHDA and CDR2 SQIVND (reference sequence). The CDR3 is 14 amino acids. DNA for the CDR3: TGTGCCAGAAGCCCTCTAAGCTCTGGAAACACCATGTATTTT. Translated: CARSPLSSGNTMYF.

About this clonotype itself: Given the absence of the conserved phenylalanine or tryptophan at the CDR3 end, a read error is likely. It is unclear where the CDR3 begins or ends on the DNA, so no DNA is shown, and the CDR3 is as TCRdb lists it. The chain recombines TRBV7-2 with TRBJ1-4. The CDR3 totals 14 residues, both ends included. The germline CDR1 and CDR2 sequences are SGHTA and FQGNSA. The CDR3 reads CASSLDRVYEQYFC.

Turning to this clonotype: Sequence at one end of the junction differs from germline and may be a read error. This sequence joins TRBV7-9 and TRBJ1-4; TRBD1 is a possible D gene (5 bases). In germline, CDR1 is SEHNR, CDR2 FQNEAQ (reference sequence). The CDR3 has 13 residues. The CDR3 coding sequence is TGTGCCAGCGGGACGCAAGCCTATGAAAAACTGTTCTGG. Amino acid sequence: CASGTQAYEKLFW.

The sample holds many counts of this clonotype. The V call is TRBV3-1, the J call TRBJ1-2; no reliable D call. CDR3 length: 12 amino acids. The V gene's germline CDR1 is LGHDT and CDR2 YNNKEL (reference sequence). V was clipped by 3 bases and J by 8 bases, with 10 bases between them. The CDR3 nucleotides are TGTGCCAGCAGCCACATACACCGGGGCTACACCTTC. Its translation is CASSHIHRGYTF.

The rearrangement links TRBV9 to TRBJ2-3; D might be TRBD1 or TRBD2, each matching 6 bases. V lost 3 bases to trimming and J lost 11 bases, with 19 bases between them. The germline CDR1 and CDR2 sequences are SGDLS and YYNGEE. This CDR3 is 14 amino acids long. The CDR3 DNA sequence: TGTGCCAGCAGCGGTCCCGGAGGGGGAGCTGGGCAGTATTTT. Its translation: CASSGPGGGAGQYF.